The clone carrying this T cell receptor (beta chain) was counted only a few times. Its antigen is still unknown. The sample is drawn from a study of blood T cells in healthy people across ages. Study results and caveats: Naive CD4+ cells and diversity were both higher in long-lived donors than in aged donors.

The CDR3 contains 15 residues. Germline CDR1 is SGHTA and CDR2 is FQGNSA. The V and J ends lost 5 bases and 4 bases, in that order; junction bases with no gene match: 10. It was with a sample-barcoded 5' primer and a J-beta primer mix that a second PCR of roughly 7 to 12 cycles was run. TCRdb itself ran the 5' RACE reads through MiXCR, one entry per CDR3 protein. This sample yields about 640,000 distinct CDR3 sequences, of which under 30% are seen a single time; roughly 14% belongs to the top ten. Sequences were obtained from blood. The origin of this receptor is a woman older than 75 in good health. The chain is built from TRBV7-2 and TRBJ1-2; 7 nucleotides align to TRBD1. The DNA of the CDR3 is TGTGCCAGCAGCCCCGGAGTACAGGGGACCTATGGCTACACCTTC. Protein product: CASSPGVQGTYGYTF.